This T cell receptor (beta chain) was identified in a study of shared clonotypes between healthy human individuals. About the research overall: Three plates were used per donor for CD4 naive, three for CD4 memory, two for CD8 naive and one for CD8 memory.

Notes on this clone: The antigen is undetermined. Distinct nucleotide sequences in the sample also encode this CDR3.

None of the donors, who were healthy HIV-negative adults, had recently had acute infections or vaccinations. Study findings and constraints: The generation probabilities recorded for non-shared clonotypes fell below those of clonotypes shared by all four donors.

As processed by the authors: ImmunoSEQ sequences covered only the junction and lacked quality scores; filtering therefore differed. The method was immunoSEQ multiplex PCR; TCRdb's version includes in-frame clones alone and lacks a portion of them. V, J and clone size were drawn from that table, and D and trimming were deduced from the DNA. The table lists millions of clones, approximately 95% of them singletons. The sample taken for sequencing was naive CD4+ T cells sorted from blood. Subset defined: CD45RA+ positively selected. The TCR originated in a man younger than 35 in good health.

CDR3 region: CASSSLAGSSYEQYF. CDR3 coding DNA: TGCGCCAGCAGCTCTCTAGCGGGAAGCTCCTACGAGCAGTACTTC. This chain links TRBV5-1 with TRBJ2-7; 9 bases match TRBD2. V lost 3 bases to trimming and J lost 0 bases; unmatched junction nucleotides: 4. Germline loops: CDR1 SGHRS, CDR2 YFSETQ. The CDR3 loop spans 15 amino acids.